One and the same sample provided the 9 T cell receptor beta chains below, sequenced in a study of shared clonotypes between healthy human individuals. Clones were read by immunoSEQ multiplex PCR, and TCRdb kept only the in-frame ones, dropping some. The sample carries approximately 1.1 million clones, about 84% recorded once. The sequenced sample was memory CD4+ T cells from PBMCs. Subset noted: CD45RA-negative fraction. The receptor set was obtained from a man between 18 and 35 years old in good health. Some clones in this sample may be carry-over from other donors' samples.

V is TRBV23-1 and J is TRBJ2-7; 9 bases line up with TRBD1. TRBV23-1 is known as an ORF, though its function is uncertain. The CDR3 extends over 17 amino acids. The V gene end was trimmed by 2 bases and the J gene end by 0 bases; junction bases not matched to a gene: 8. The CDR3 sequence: CASSQTTGTGPSYEQYF. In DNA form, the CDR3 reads TGCGCCAGCAGTCAAACAACCGGGACAGGGCCCTCCTACGAGCAGTACTTC.

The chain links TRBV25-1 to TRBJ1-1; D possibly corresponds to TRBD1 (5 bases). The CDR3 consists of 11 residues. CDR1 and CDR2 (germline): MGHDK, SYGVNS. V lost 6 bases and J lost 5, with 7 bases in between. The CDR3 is CASSGGTEAFF. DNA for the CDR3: TGTGCCAGCAGCGGGGGGACTGAAGCTTTCTTT.

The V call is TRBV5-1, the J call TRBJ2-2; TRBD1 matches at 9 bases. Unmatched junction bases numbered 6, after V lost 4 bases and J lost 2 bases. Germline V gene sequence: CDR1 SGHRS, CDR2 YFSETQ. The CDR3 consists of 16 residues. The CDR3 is CASSNDRGINTGELFF. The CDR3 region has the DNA TGCGCCAGCAGCAACGACAGGGGGATTAACACCGGGGAGCTGTTTTTT.

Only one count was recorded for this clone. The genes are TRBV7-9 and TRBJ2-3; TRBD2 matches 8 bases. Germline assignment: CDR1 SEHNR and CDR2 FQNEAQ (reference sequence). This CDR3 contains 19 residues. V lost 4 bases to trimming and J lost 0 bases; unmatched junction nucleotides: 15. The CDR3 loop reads CASSSRVIASGFSTDTQYF. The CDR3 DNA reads TGTGCCAGCAGCTCCCGCGTGATCGCTAGCGGGTTTAGCACAGATACGCAGTATTTT.

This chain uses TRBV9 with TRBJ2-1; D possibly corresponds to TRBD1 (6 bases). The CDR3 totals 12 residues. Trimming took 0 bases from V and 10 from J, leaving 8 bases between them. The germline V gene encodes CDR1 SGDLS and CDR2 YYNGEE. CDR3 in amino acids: CASSVVGTEQFF. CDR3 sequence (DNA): TGTGCCAGCAGCGTAGTTGGGACAGAGCAGTTCTTC.

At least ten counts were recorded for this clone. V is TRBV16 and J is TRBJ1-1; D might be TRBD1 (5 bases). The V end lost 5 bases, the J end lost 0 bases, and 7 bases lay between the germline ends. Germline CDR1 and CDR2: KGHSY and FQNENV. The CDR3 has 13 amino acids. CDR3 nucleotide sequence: TGTGCCAGCAGCATGGGGGTGAACACTGAAGCTTTCTTT. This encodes CASSMGVNTEAFF.

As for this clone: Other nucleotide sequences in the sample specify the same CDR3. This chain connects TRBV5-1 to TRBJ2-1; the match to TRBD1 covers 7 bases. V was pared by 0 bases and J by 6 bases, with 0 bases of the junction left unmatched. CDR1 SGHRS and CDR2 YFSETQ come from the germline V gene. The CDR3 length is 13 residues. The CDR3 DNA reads TGCGCCAGCAGCTTGGACAGGGGCAATGAGCAGTTCTTC. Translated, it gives CASSLDRGNEQFF.

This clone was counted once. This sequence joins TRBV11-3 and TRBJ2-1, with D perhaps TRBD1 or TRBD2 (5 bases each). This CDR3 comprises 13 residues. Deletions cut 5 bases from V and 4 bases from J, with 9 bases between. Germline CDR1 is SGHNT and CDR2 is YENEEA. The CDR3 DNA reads TGTGCCAGCAGCCGGGACCGGTACAATGAGCAGTTCTTC. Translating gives CASSRDRYNEQFF.

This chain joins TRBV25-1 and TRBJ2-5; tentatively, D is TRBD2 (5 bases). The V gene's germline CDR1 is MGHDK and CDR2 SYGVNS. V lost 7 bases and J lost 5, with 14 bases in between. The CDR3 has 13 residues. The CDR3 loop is CASIAGVGETQYF. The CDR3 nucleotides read TGTGCCAGCATAGCCGGGGTCGGGGAGACCCAGTACTTC.